This passage covers 24 T cell receptor beta chains from one sample sequenced in a study of beta chain features in type 1 diabetes. The isolated RNA, all of it, was reverse transcribed, so expressed TCRB transcripts were what got sequenced. Clones were read by immunoSEQ multiplex PCR, and TCRdb kept only the in-frame ones, dropping some. The sample has 330,000 or so clones; about 19% are singletons. Sequencing input: naive CD4+ T cells from blood. The receptor source for this set is a woman between 18 and 29 years old in good health.

This clone was picked up a small number of times. V gene TRBV15 combines with J gene TRBJ2-1; 11 nucleotides agree with TRBD2. With V trimmed by 3 bases and J by 10 bases, 8 bases remained unmatched. The CDR3 is 15 residues long. In germline, CDR1 is LNHNV, CDR2 YYDKDF (reference sequence). CDR3 residues: CATSSGTSGNREQFF. CDR3 sequence (DNA): TGTGCCACCAGCAGCGGGACTAGCGGTAACCGCGAGCAGTTCTTC. Using reference TRBV15 and TRBJ2-1 for the parts outside the CDR3, the full variable domain is DAMVIQNPRYQVTQFGKPVTLSCSQTLNHNVMYWYQQKSSQAPKLLFHYYDKDFNNEADTPDNFQSRRPNTSFCFLDIRSPGLGDTAMYLCATSSGTSGNREQFFGPGTRLTVL.

The V and J genes are TRBV18 and TRBJ2-5; 7 bases map to TRBD1. J lost 3 bases, V lost 4 bases, and 2 bases had no gene match. Germline V gene sequence: CDR1 KGHSH, CDR2 LQKENI. This CDR3 contains 13 residues. CDR3 sequence: CASSHDREETQYF. The CDR3 nucleotides are TGTGCCAGCTCACATGACAGGGAAGAGACCCAGTACTTC.

The chain carries TRBV7-9 and TRBJ2-7; 9 nucleotides line up with TRBD2. V gave up 5 bases and J gave up 7 bases; unmatched junction bases: 12. In germline, CDR1 is SEHNR, CDR2 FQNEAQ (reference sequence). The CDR3 is 15 residues long. In DNA, the CDR3 is TGTGCCAGCAGCCCTCGGACTAGCGTTAGTGGGGAGCAGTACTTC. Residues: CASSPRTSVSGEQYF.

This rearrangement joins TRBV4-1 to TRBJ1-1; 7 nucleotides align to TRBD1. CDR1 is MGHRA, CDR2 YSYEKL, per germline. CDR3 length: 12 residues. J lost 7 bases, V lost 5 bases, and 4 bases had no gene match. DNA of the CDR3: TGCGCCAGCAGCTTACGGGACAGTGAAGCTTTCTTT. It encodes CASSLRDSEAFF.

The chain couples TRBV7-9 to TRBJ2-7, with 7 bases identical to TRBD1. CDR1 is SEHNR and CDR2 is FQNEAQ in the germline V gene (reference sequence). J lost 3 bases, V lost 2 bases, and 1 base had no gene match. The CDR3 length is 13 residues. The DNA for the CDR3 is TGTGCCAGCAGCTTACGACAGGGCTACGAGCAGTACTTC. This gives the protein CASSLRQGYEQYF.

The gene calls are TRBV19 and TRBJ2-2; D not certain. With 1 base removed from V and 2 bases from J, the gap between germline ends came to 8 bases. This CDR3 is 15 amino acids long. From germline, CDR1 is LNHDA and CDR2 SQIVND (reference sequence). CDR3 sequence (DNA): TGTGCCAGTAGTATAGGAACGGGTAACACCGGGGAGCTGTTTTTT. It encodes CASSIGTGNTGELFF.

In nucleotides, the CDR3 is TGTGCCAGCAGCTTCCTCCCGGGGAGCGGCTCCTACAATGAGCAGTTCTTC. This codes for CASSFLPGSGSYNEQFF. The gene calls are TRBV11-2 and TRBJ2-1; D might be TRBD2 (5 bases). The germline V and J ends were trimmed by 3 bases and 0 bases, with 15 bases remaining between them. The CDR3 contains 17 residues. Germline values: CDR1 SGHAT, CDR2 FQNNGV. Combining the CDR3 with reference TRBV11-2 and TRBJ2-1 gives the whole variable domain EAGVAQSPRYKIIEKRQSVAFWCNPISGHATLYWYQQILGQGPKLLIQFQNNGVVDDSQLPKDRFSAERLKGVDSTLKIQPAKLEDSAVYLCASSFLPGSGSYNEQFFGPGTRLTVL.

This chain connects TRBV5-6 to TRBJ2-5, with 9 bases identical to TRBD1. The trim removed 5 bases at V and 5 bases at J, leaving 7 bases unmatched. CDR3 length: 14 amino acids. Per the germline V gene, CDR1 is SGHDT and CDR2 is YYEEEE. The CDR3 DNA reads as TGTGCCAGCAGACACCTACAGGGGGCCGAGACCCAGTACTTC. This codes for CASRHLQGAETQYF.

This clone was counted between two and nine times. This chain connects TRBV7-9 to TRBJ2-7, with D tentatively TRBD2 (5 bases). Germline assignment: CDR1 SEHNR and CDR2 FQNEAQ (reference sequence). The CDR3 runs 14 residues. Trimming removed 2 bases from V and 6 bases from J, with 14 bases in between. The CDR3 loop reads CASSLFPGGVEQYF. The CDR3 DNA follows: TGTGCCAGCAGCTTATTTCCCGGAGGCGTCGAGCAGTACTTC.

The chain is built from TRBV5-1 and TRBJ2-1; TRBD2 matches at 9 bases. The V segment lost 4 bases and the J segment 4 bases; nucleotides outside the gene matches: 6. This CDR3 contains 15 residues. Germline-derived CDR1 and CDR2 are SGHRS and YFSETQ. DNA for the CDR3: TGCGCCAGCAGCCCTCTGACTAGCGGATACAATGAGCAGTTCTTC. Translated, it gives CASSPLTSGYNEQFF.

This clone was seen a handful of times. The chain employs TRBV7-9 and TRBJ2-5; D may be TRBD2 (6 bases). Looked up from germline, CDR1 is SEHNR and CDR2 is FQNEAQ (reference sequence). The V end was cut by 5 bases, the J end by 5 bases, with 18 bases between. This CDR3 spans 15 amino acids. The CDR3: CASSPGRASGETQYF. The CDR3 region has the DNA TGTGCCAGCAGCCCGGGACGCGCGAGCGGGGAGACCCAGTACTTC.

This chain joins TRBV5-1 and TRBJ2-5; 12 bases are a match to TRBD2. Per germline, CDR1 SGHRS and CDR2 YFSETQ. The V gene end was trimmed by 7 bases and the J gene end by 0 bases; junction bases not matched to a gene: 19. The CDR3 covers 20 residues. The DNA for the CDR3 is TGCGCCAGCGCTTCCTCTCCCTCTAGCGGGAGGGCCCCGTACCAAGAGACCCAGTACTTC. It translates to CASASSPSSGRAPYQETQYF.

This clone was seen only a few times. The chain has TRBV5-1 and TRBJ1-2, with D perhaps matching TRBD1 (5 bases). The CDR3 sequence is 14 residues long. V dropped 2 bases and J dropped 6 bases, with 14 bases sitting between them. CDR1 and CDR2 from the germline V gene are SGHRS and YFSETQ. The CDR3 region is CASSLPQGSDGYTF. As DNA, the CDR3 is TGCGCCAGCAGCTTACCGCAGGGATCTGATGGCTACACCTTC.

Only a few counts were recorded for this clone. The chain joins TRBV30 to TRBJ2-5; D ambiguous. The V gene lost 3 bases and the J gene lost 4 bases, with 12 bases spanning the gap. This CDR3 is built from 13 residues. Germline CDR1 GTSNPN, CDR2 SVGIG (reference sequence). This CDR3 is CAWSLALAETQYF. The CDR3, as DNA: TGTGCCTGGAGCCTGGCCCTCGCAGAGACCCAGTACTTC.

The chain uses TRBV6-5 and TRBJ2-1, with 9 bases that match TRBD2. The CDR3 is made up of 15 amino acids. Germline CDR1 and CDR2: MNHEY and SVGAGI. V gave up 5 bases and J gave up 8 bases; unmatched junction bases: 10. CDR3 sequence reads: CASSINKAGGHEQFF. The CDR3 nucleotides read TGTGCCAGCAGTATAAATAAAGCGGGAGGCCATGAGCAGTTCTTC.

V and J are TRBV7-2 and TRBJ2-3; D is possibly TRBD1 (5 bases). Germline CDR1 is SGHTA and CDR2 is FQGNSA. The CDR3 consists of 14 residues. CDR3 coding DNA: TGTTCAATCTCACAAGGGGCGACAAGAGATACGCAGTATTTT. Its translation: CSISQGATRDTQYF.

The chain employs TRBV2 and TRBJ2-5; 8 positions agree with TRBD1. The trim removed 5 bases at V and 4 bases at J, leaving 6 bases unmatched. The CDR3 sequence is 14 residues long. Looked up from germline, CDR1 is SNHLY and CDR2 is FYNNEI. The CDR3 DNA reads TGTGCCAGCAGTATCGACAGGGGAGGAGAGACCCAGTACTTC. This codes for CASSIDRGGETQYF.

The table lists this clone with a few counts. The rearrangement joins TRBV19 to TRBJ2-7; D uncertain. CDR1 and CDR2 (germline): LNHDA, SQIVND (reference sequence). CDR3 length: 14 residues. The V end lost 4 bases, the J end lost 0 bases, and 10 bases lay between the germline ends. The CDR3 spells CASSSAVSSYEQYF. The DNA for the CDR3 is TGTGCCAGTAGTAGTGCTGTGAGCTCCTACGAGCAGTACTTC. Full variable domain (missing parts from reference TRBV19 and TRBJ2-7): DGGITQSPKYLFRKEGQNVTLSCEQNLNHDAMYWYRQDPGQGLRLIYYSQIVNDFQKGDIAEGYSVSREKKESFPLTVTSAQKNPTAFYLCASSSAVSSYEQYFGPGTRLTVT.

The V and J genes are TRBV25-1 and TRBJ1-2, with unresolved D. The CDR3 is made up of 13 amino acids. V was shortened by 4 bases and J by 0 bases, with 6 bases between the two germline ends. CDR1 and CDR2 from the germline V gene are MGHDK and SYGVNS. The CDR3 bases are TGTGCCAGCAGTGTCGGTCCTAACTATGGCTACACCTTC. This codes for CASSVGPNYGYTF.

This chain connects TRBV30 to TRBJ2-1, with 13 bases that match TRBD2. The CDR3 is 16 residues long. CDR1 is GTSNPN and CDR2 is SVGIG in the germline V gene (reference sequence). Trimming removed 6 bases from V and 9 bases from J; junction bases left unmatched: 14. CDR3 protein: CACPRERGLAGSEQFF. The DNA for the CDR3 is TGTGCCTGTCCCCGAGAGAGGGGACTAGCGGGAAGTGAGCAGTTCTTC.

This clone was observed a few times. The rearrangement joins TRBV29-1 to TRBJ2-7, with D perhaps matching TRBD2 (5 bases). The CDR3 runs to 13 residues. Germline-derived CDR1 and CDR2 are SQVTM and ANQGSEA. Trimming took off 7 bases at V and 5 bases at J, with 18 bases between the two ends. DNA of the CDR3: TGCAGCGCCGCGGGCCAGTATATGGACGAGCAGTACTTC. As protein: CSAAGQYMDEQYF.

This clone appeared a few times. V and J are TRBV2 and TRBJ2-6; D is unclear. This CDR3 has 16 residues. V lost 5 bases and J 2 bases, leaving 13 bases between the germline ends. Germline V gene sequence: CDR1 SNHLY, CDR2 FYNNEI. The CDR3 DNA reads TGTGCCAGCAGTCCCAGAGGCCGGGCTGGGGCCAACGTCCTGACTTTC. Protein product: CASSPRGRAGANVLTF.

This clone was seen only a few times. The chain employs TRBV7-2 and TRBJ1-1, with 7 bases identical to TRBD1. V dropped 3 bases and J dropped 4; count of bases not matched to a gene: 5. The CDR3 has 14 residues. CDR1 and CDR2 from the germline V gene are SGHTA and FQGNSA. The CDR3 DNA reads TGTGCCAGCAGCTTCCGACAGGGACCCACTGAAGCTTTCTTT. The encoded protein is CASSFRQGPTEAFF.

The J gene is TRBJ2-1, the V gene TRBV12-5; 13 bases map to TRBD2. This CDR3 contains 15 residues. V lost 7 bases and J lost 10; bases outside the gene matches: 10. The germline CDR1 and CDR2 sequences are LGHNT and FRNRAP. The CDR3 DNA is TGTGCTAGTGCCATTCGACTAGCGGGAGGCGGGGAGCAGTTCTTC. This sequence encodes CASAIRLAGGGEQFF.